This T cell receptor beta chain was sequenced for a study of blood T cell repertoires in COVID-19. At the level of the study: Samples representing acute and convalescent COVID-19 were sourced from the United States, Italy and Spain. The cDNA or gDNA used as material had been derived from T cells, B-cell-depleted T cells, or PBMCs.

Trimming pared 7 bases from V and 7 bases from J, leaving 20 bases between. Germline V gene lookup returns CDR1 LNHDA and CDR2 SQIVND (reference sequence). The CDR3 loop spans 15 amino acids. Here immunoSEQ multiplex PCR was the method, and the copy in TCRdb shows in-frame clones only, minus some. The sample has tens of thousands of clones, roughly 90% seen once. Sequencing used peripheral blood. The TCR originated in a human donor with active COVID-19. The donor label of this sample is uncertain. V usage is TRBV19 and J usage is TRBJ2-1; TRBD2 is a possible D gene (7 bases). Written as DNA, the CDR3 is TGTGCCAGTACCCAATGGGGGGGCCCCTTAAATGAGCAGTTCTTC. It is translated as CASTQWGGPLNEQFF.